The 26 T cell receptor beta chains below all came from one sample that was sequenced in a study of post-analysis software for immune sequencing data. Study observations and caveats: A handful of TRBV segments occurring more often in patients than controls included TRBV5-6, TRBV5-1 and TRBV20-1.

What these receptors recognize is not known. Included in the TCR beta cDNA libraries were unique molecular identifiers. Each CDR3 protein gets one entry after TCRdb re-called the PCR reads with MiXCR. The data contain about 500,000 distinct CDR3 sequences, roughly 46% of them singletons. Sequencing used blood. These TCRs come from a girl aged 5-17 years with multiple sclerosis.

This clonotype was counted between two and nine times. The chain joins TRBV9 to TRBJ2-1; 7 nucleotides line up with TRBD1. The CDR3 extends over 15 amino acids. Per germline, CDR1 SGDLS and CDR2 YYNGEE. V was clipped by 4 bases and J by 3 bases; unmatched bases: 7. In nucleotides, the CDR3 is TGTGCCAGCAGCACTCACGACAGGGACTACAATGAGCAGTTCTTC. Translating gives CASSTHDRDYNEQFF.

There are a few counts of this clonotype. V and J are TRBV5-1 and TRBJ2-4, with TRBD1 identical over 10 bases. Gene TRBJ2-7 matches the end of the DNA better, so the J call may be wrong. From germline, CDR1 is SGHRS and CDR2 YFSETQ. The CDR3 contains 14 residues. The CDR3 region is CASSTGTGATEQYF. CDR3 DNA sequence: TGCGCCAGCAGCACCGGGACAGGGGCTACCGAGCAGTACTTC.

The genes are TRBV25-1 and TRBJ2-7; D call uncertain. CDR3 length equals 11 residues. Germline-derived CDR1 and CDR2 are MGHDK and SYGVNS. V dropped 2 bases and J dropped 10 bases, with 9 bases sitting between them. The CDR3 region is CASSENRAQYF. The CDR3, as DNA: TGTGCCAGCAGTGAAAACCGGGCCCAGTACTTC.

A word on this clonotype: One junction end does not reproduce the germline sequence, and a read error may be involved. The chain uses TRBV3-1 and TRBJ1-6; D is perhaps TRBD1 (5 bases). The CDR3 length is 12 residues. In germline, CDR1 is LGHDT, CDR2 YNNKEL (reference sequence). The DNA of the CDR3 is TGTACCAGCAGCTACGAGGGGTCACCCCTCCACTTT. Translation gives CTSSYEGSPLHF.

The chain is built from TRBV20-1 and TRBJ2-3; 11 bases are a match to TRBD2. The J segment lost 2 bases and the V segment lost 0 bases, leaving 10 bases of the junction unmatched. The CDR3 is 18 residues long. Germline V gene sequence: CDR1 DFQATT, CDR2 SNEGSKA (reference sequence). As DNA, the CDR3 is TGCAGTGCTAGAGACTTACTAGCGGGGGATCTCAACACAGATACGCAGTATTTT. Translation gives CSARDLLAGDLNTDTQYF.

The CDR3 reads CASSLATTSTDTQYF. The DNA of the CDR3 is TGTGCCAGCAGTTTAGCCACCACTAGCACAGATACGCAGTATTTT. The rearrangement joins TRBV27 to TRBJ2-3, with D uncertain. In germline, CDR1 is MNHEY, CDR2 SMNVEV (reference sequence). The germline V and J ends were trimmed by 2 bases and 0 bases, with 9 bases remaining between them. This CDR3 region has 15 residues.

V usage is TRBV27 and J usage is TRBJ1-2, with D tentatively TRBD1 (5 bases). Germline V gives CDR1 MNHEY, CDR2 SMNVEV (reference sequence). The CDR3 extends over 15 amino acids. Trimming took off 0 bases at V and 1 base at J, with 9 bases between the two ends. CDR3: CASSLSRTLNYGYTF. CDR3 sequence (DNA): TGTGCCAGCAGTTTATCGCGGACACTTAACTATGGCTACACCTTC.

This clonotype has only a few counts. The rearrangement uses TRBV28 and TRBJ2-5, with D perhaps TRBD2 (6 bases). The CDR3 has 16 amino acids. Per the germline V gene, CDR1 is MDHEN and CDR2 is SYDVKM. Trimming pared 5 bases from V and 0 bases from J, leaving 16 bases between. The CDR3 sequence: CASSPRDFRYQETQYF. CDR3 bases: TGTGCCAGCAGTCCCCGGGACTTCCGGTACCAAGAGACCCAGTACTTC.

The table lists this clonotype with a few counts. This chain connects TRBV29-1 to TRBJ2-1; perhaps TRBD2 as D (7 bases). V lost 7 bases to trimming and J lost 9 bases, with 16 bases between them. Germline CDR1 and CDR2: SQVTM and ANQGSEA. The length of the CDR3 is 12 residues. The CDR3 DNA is TGCAGCGCGGAAGGGGGGGGGACTGAGCAGTTCTTC. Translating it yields CSAEGGGTEQFF.

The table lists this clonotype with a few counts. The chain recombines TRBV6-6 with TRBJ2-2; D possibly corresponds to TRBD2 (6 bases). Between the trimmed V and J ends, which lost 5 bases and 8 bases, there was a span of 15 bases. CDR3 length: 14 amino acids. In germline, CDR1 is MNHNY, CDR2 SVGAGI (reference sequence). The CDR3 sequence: CASSQRLGGGELFF. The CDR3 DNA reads TGTGCCAGCAGTCAGAGACTAGGAGGGGGGGAGCTGTTTTTT.

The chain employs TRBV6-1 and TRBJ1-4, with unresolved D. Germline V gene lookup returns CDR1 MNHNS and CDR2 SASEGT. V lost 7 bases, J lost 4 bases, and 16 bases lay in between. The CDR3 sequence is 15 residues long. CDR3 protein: CASILSTALNEKLFF. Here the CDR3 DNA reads TGTGCCAGCATTCTATCGACTGCACTTAATGAAAAACTGTTTTTT.

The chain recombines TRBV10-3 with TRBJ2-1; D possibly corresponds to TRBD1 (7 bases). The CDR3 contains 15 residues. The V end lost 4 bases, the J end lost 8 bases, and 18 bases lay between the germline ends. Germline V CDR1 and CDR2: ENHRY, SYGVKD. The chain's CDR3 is CAISGRDRGEDEQFF. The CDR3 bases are TGTGCCATCAGTGGTAGGGACAGAGGGGAGGATGAGCAGTTCTTC.

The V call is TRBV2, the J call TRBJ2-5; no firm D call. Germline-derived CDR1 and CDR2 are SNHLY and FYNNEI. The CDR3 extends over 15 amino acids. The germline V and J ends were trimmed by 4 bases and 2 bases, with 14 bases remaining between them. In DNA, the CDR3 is TGTGCCAGCAGTGCGGTGGGGTTGTCTCAAGAGACCCAGTACTTC. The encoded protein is CASSAVGLSQETQYF.

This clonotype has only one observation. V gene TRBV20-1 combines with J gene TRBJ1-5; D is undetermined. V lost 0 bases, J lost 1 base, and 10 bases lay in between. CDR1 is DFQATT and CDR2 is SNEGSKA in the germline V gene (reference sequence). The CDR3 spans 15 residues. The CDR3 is CSARDREWSNQPQHF. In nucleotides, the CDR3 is TGCAGTGCTAGAGATAGGGAGTGGAGCAATCAGCCCCAGCATTTT.

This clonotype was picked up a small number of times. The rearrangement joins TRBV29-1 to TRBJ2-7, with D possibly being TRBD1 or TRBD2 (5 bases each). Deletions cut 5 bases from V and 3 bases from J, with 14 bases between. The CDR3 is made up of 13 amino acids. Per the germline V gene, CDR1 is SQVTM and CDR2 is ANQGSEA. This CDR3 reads CSVRSGTDYEQYF. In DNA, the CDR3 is TGCAGCGTTCGTTCGGGGACCGACTACGAGCAGTACTTC.

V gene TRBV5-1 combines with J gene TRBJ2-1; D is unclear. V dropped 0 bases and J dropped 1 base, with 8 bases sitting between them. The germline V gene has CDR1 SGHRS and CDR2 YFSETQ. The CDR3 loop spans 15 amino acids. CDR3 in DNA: TGCGCCAGCAGCTTGGATGTACGATCCTACAATGAGCAGTTCTTC. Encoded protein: CASSLDVRSYNEQFF. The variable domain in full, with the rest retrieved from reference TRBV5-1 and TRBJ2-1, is KAGVTQTPRYLIKTRGQQVTLSCSPISGHRSVSWYQQTPGQGLQFLFEYFSETQRNKGNFPGRFSGRQFSNSRSEMNVSTLELGDSALYLCASSLDVRSYNEQFFGPGTRLTVL.

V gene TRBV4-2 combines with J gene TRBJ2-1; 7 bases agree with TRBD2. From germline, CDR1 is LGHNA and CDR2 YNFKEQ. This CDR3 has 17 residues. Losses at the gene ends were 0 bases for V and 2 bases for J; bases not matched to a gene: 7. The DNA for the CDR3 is TGTGCCAGCAGCCAAGAGTTGAGCGGACTAGCCTACAATGAGCAGTTCTTC. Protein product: CASSQELSGLAYNEQFF.

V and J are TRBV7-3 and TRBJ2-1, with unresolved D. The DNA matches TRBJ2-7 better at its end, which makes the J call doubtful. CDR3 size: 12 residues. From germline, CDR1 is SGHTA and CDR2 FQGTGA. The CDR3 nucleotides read TGTGCCAGCAGCAATTCGGGTGGCGAGCAGTACTTC. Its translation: CASSNSGGEQYF.

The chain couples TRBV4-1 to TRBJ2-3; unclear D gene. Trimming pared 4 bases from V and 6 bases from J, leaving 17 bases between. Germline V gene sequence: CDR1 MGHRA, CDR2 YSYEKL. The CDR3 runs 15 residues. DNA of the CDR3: TGCGCCAGCAGCCGGAGCCAGCTCCTGGATGATACGCAGTATTTT. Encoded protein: CASSRSQLLDDTQYF.

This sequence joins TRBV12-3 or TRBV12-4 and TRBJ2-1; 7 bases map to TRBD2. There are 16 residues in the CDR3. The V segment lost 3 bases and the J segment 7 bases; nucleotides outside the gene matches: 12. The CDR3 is CASSFVIGGSRNEQFF. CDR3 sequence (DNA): TGTGCCAGCAGTTTCGTTATCGGCGGGAGTAGAAATGAGCAGTTCTTC.

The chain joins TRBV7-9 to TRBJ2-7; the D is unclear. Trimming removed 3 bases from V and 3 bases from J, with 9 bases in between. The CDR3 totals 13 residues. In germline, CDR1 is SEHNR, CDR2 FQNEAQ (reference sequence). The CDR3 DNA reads TGTGCCAGCAGCTTGGAAGACTTCTACGAGCAGTACTTC. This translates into CASSLEDFYEQYF.

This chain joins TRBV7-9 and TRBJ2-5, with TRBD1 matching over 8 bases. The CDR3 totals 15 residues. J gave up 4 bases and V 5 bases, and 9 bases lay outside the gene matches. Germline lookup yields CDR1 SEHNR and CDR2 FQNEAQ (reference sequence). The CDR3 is CASSRTAGQGETQYF. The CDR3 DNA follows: TGTGCCAGCAGCCGCACGGCCGGACAGGGAGAGACCCAGTACTTC.

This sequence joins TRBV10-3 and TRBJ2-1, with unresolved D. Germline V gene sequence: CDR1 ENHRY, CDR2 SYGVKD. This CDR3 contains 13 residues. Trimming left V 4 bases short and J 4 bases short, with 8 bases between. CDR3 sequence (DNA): TGTGCCATCAGTGGCTCCTTGTACAATGAGCAGTTCTTC. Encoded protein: CAISGSLYNEQFF.

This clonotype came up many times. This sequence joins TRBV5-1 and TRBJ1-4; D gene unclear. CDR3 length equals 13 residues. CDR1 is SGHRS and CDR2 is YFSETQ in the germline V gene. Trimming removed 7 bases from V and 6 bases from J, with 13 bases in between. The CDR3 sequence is CASGSGGDEKLFF. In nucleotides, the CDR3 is TGCGCCAGCGGCAGCGGCGGGGATGAAAAACTGTTTTTT.

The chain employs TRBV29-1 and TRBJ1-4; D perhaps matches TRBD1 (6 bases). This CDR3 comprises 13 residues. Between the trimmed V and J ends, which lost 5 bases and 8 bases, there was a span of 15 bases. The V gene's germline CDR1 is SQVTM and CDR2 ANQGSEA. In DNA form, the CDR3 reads TGCAGCGTTTACAGGGATATGTCGGAAAAACTGTTTTTT. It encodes CSVYRDMSEKLFF.

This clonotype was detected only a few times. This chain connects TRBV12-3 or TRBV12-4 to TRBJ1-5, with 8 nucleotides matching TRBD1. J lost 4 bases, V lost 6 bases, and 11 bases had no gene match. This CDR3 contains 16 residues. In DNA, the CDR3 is TGTGCCAGCAGGCGTAGCACAGGGGGACTAAATCAGCCCCAGCATTTT. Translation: CASRRSTGGLNQPQHF.